The 12 T cell receptor beta chains listed next were all sequenced from one sample in a study of regulatory T cells in long-lasting Graves disease. Noted time point: newly diagnosed GD, antithyroid drugs for less than 3 months. The TCR library was made from RNA that had been extracted from PBMCs in TRIzol. Relying on iRepertoire HTBI primers and Arm-PCR of CDR3 regions, the team built TCR beta libraries. TCRdb ran MiXCR on the multiplex PCR reads and lists one entry per CDR3 protein. The sample lists 620,000 or so distinct CDR3 sequences; 16% were seen once. The data also belong to a second study, concerning T cells in Graves' hyperthyroidism and ophthalmopathy.

The source material was peripheral blood mononuclear cells (PBMCs), sampled at new diagnosis, from a patient treated with antithyroid drugs. The receptors come from a woman aged 30 to 39 with Graves disease.

The chain uses TRBV5-8 and TRBJ2-1; the D is unclear. The V end lost 6 bases, the J end lost 3 bases, and 19 bases lay between the germline ends. Germline CDR1 is SGHTS and CDR2 is YDEGEE. This CDR3 region has 16 residues. CDR3 loop: CASNTKGSLYYNEQFF. CDR3 nucleotides: TGTGCCAGCAATACGAAGGGTTCACTGTACTACAATGAGCAGTTCTTC.

This clonotype came up many times. This sequence joins TRBV9 and TRBJ1-5, with 7 bases that match TRBD1. Germline assignment: CDR1 SGDLS and CDR2 YYNGEE. J was trimmed by 5 bases and V by 3 bases; bases with no gene match: 5. The CDR3 consists of 14 residues. CDR3 DNA: TGTGCCAGCAGCGCTCACGACAGGGATCAGCCCCAGCATTTT. This encodes CASSAHDRDQPQHF.

A remark on this clonotype: Since a much larger clone is just one base distant, this may be a read error. The chain employs TRBV7-2 and TRBJ2-7; 11 bases agree with TRBD2. This CDR3 is built from 16 residues. CDR1 is SGHTA and CDR2 is FQGNSA in the germline V gene. The trim removed 5 bases at V and 3 bases at J, leaving 9 bases unmatched. The CDR3 DNA reads as TGTGCCAGCAGCCTGGGACTAGCGGACGGAAACTACGAGCAGTACTTC. Translating gives CASSLGLADGNYEQYF. Supplemented by reference TRBV7-2 and TRBJ2-7, the full variable domain reads GAGVSQSPSNKVTEKGKDVELRCDPISGHTALYWYRQSLGQGLEFLIYFQGNSAPDKSGLPSDRFSAERTGGSVSTLTIQRTQQEDSAVYLCASSLGLADGNYEQYFGPGTRLTVT.

The CDR3 sequence is CSARNWDTEAFF. The CDR3 nucleotides read TGCAGTGCTAGGAATTGGGACACTGAAGCTTTCTTT. V usage is TRBV20-1 and J usage is TRBJ1-1, with no clear D. Germline V gene sequence: CDR1 DFQATT, CDR2 SNEGSKA (reference sequence). CDR3 size: 12 residues. The V gene lost 3 bases and the J gene lost 3 bases, with 8 bases spanning the gap.

In its sample, this clonotype was seen many times. The rearrangement uses TRBV7-9 and TRBJ2-2; D gene ambiguous. Germline assignment: CDR1 SEHNR and CDR2 FQNEAQ (reference sequence). The ends were cut back, 5 bases at V and 4 bases at J, with 11 bases in the middle. This CDR3 has 14 residues. CDR3 region: CASSPMWGTGELFF. The CDR3 bases are TGTGCCAGCAGCCCGATGTGGGGCACCGGGGAGCTGTTTTTT.

The rearrangement joins TRBV20-1 to TRBJ2-7; 9 nucleotides agree with TRBD1. V dropped 7 bases and J dropped 6; count of bases not matched to a gene: 16. Germline V lookup: CDR1 DFQATT, CDR2 SNEGSKA (reference sequence). There are 15 residues in the CDR3. The CDR3 spells CSVVDRGGGPGEQYF. CDR3 nucleotide sequence: TGCAGTGTGGTGGACAGGGGAGGCGGGCCGGGCGAGCAGTACTTC.

This clonotype has a count of ten or more. The chain combines TRBV24-1 with TRBJ2-1; D gene unclear. V was trimmed by 4 bases and J by 3 bases, leaving 12 bases between them. Germline CDR1 reads KGHDR; CDR2 reads SFDVKD. The CDR3 covers 15 residues. DNA of the CDR3: TGTGCCACCAGTGAAAGTGGAAGTGGCTACAATGAGCAGTTCTTC. This translates into CATSESGSGYNEQFF.

In its sample, this clonotype was seen many times. V usage is TRBV2 and J usage is TRBJ1-5, with 9 bases aligning to TRBD1. Germline V gene sequence: CDR1 SNHLY, CDR2 FYNNEI. This CDR3 has 15 amino acids. The trim removed 6 bases at V and 5 bases at J, leaving 8 bases unmatched. CDR3 in DNA: TGTGCCAGCAGCGCAATCGGGACAGGGTATCAGCCCCAGCATTTT. Protein product: CASSAIGTGYQPQHF.

This clonotype was seen more than once but under ten times. This chain links TRBV28 with TRBJ2-1, with D maybe TRBD2 (7 bases). This CDR3 has 15 residues. Germline loops: CDR1 MDHEN, CDR2 SYDVKM. Deletions cut 7 bases from V and 0 bases from J, with 13 bases between. CDR3 nucleotide sequence: TGTGCCAGCAAGGGGGGGGGGCACTCCTACAATGAGCAGTTCTTC. This encodes CASKGGGHSYNEQFF.

J is TRBJ2-3 and V is TRBV7-8; the match to TRBD2 covers 10 bases. The J segment lost 5 bases and the V segment lost 5 bases, leaving 13 bases of the junction unmatched. The CDR3 has 17 residues. Per the germline V gene, CDR1 is SGHVS and CDR2 is FQNEAQ. CDR3 DNA: TGTGCCAGCAGCGGTTGGAGCGGGAGGGCCCTAGGAGATACGCAGTATTTT. Protein product: CASSGWSGRALGDTQYF.

The chain is built from TRBV28 and TRBJ2-2; the D gene is possibly TRBD2 (5 bases). Looked up from germline, CDR1 is MDHEN and CDR2 is SYDVKM. V was pared by 5 bases and J by 1 base, with 14 bases between. The CDR3 has 16 amino acids. CDR3 sequence reads: CASSPLGSGNTGELFF. DNA for the CDR3: TGTGCCAGCAGTCCCCTGGGGAGCGGGAACACCGGGGAGCTGTTTTTT.

This clonotype has ten or more counts. The chain is built from TRBV28 and TRBJ1-3; D is possibly TRBD1 (5 bases). Germline V gene sequence: CDR1 MDHEN, CDR2 SYDVKM. Deletions cut 5 bases from V and 2 bases from J, with 10 bases between. CDR3 size: 14 residues. CDR3 loop: CASSPGLPGNTIYF. The CDR3 DNA sequence: TGTGCCAGCAGTCCAGGGCTTCCTGGAAACACCATATATTTT.